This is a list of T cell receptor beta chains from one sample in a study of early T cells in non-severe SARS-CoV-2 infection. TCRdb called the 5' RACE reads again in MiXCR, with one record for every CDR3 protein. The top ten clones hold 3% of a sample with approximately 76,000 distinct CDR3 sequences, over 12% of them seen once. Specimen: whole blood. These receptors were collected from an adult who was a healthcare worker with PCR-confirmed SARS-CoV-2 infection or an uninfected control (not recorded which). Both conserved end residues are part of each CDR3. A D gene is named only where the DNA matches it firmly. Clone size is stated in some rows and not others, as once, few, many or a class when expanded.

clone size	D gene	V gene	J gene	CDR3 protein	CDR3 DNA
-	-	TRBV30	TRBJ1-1	CAWRAAGLNTEAFF	TGTGCCTGGAGGGCCGCCGGACTGAACACTGAAGCTTTCTTT
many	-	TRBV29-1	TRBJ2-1	CSVARYGNNEQFF	TGCAGCGTTGCCAGATACGGGAACAATGAGCAGTTCTTC
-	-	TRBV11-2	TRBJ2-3	CASSLLTVDTQYF	TGTGCCAGCAGCCTCTTAACCGTGGATACGCAGTATTTT
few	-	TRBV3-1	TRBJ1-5	CASSQDRQGNQPQHF	TGTGCCAGCAGCCAAGACAGGCAGGGCAATCAGCCCCAGCATTTT
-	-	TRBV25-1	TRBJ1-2	CASSGATRENYGYTF	TGTGCCAGCAGTGGCGCAACCAGGGAAAACTATGGCTACACCTTC
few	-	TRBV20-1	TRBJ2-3	CSARRLGIADTQYF	TGCAGTGCTAGGAGACTAGGAATTGCAGATACGCAGTATTTT
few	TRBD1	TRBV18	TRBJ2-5	CASSRGQLQETQYF	TGTGCCAGCTCAAGGGGACAGCTTCAAGAGACCCAGTACTTC
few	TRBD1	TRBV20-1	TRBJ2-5	CSAYTGVGETQYF	TGCAGTGCGTACACAGGGGTCGGAGAGACCCAGTACTTC
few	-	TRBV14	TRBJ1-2	CASSQGLQPYGYTF	TGTGCCAGCAGCCAAGGGTTGCAGCCCTATGGCTACACCTTC
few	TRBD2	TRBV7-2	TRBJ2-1	CASSRTSGNYNEQFF	TGTGCCAGCAGCCGGACTAGCGGGAACTACAATGAGCAGTTCTTC
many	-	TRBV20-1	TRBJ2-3	CSARDQAGTDTQYF	TGCAGTGCTAGAGATCAGGCGGGCACAGATACGCAGTATTTT
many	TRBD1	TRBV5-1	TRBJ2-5	CASSRDRGRETQYF	TGCGCCAGCAGCCGGGACAGGGGCCGGGAGACCCAGTACTTC
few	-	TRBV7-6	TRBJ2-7	CASSFVGPGGVGEQYF	TGTGCCAGCAGCTTTGTGGGACCCGGAGGAGTCGGCGAGCAGTACTTC
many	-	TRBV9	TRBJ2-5	CASSGGTLQETQYF	TGTGCCAGCAGCGGAGGGACACTCCAAGAGACCCAGTACTTC
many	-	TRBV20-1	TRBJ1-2	CSASETGAVYGYTF	TGCAGTGCTAGCGAAACAGGAGCCGTCTATGGCTACACCTTC
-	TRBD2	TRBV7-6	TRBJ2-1	CASSLSGGEQFF	TGTGCCAGCAGCTTAAGCGGGGGAGAGCAGTTCTTC
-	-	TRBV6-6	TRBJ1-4	CASSHPQRGEKLFF	TGTGCCAGCAGCCACCCCCAGCGGGGTGAAAAACTGTTTTTT
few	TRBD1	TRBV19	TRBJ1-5	CASTPLAQGKLQPQHF	TGTGCCAGTACCCCGCTCGCACAGGGGAAGCTTCAGCCCCAGCATTTT
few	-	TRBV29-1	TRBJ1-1	CSVEATGEAFF	TGCAGCGTTGAAGCCACGGGGGAAGCTTTCTTT
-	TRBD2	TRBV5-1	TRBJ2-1	CASSPGLADEQFF	TGCGCCAGCAGCCCGGGACTAGCCGATGAGCAGTTCTTC
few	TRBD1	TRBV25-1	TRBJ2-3	CASSADGQGGDTQYF	TGTGCCAGCAGTGCCGACGGACAGGGCGGAGATACGCAGTATTTT
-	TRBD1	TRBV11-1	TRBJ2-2	CASSLRGRSGELFF	TGTGCCAGCAGCTTGAGGGGGCGATCCGGGGAGCTGTTTTTT
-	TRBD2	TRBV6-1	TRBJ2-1	CASSAGTSGGAREQFF	TGTGCCAGCAGTGCCGGGACTAGCGGGGGGGCCCGCGAGCAGTTCTTC
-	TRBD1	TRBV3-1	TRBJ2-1	CASSPSTGRSEQFF	TGTGCCAGCAGCCCCTCGACAGGGCGAAGTGAGCAGTTCTTC
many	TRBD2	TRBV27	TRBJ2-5	CASSLGLAGGQETQYF	TGTGCCAGCAGTCTGGGACTAGCGGGGGGCCAAGAGACCCAGTACTTC
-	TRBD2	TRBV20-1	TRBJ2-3	CSAVPAGGRSTQYF	TGCAGTGCTGTCCCCGCAGGCGGGAGAAGCACGCAGTATTTT
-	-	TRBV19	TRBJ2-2	CASSRQLTGELFF	TGTGCCAGTAGCCGACAGCTCACCGGGGAGCTGTTTTTT
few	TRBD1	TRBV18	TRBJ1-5	CASSLTGGAGQPQHF	TGTGCCAGCTCACTAACAGGGGGCGCAGGTCAGCCCCAGCATTTT
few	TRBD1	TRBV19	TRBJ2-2	CASNGRGRTGELFF	TGTGCCAGTAATGGCAGGGGGCGGACCGGGGAGCTGTTTTTT
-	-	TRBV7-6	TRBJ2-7	CASSLARGRQGGYEQYF	TGTGCCAGCAGCTTAGCGCGGGGTCGGCAGGGAGGCTACGAGCAGTACTTC
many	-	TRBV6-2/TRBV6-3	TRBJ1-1	CASTYPGRVTEAFF	TGTGCCAGCACCTACCCCGGGCGGGTCACTGAAGCTTTCTTT
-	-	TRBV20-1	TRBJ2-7	CSALPNAGSSYEQYF	TGCAGTGCTCTCCCGAACGCGGGGAGCTCCTACGAGCAGTACTTC
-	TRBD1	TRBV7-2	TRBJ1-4	CASSSQGVIGNEKLFF	TGTGCCAGCAGCTCACAGGGGGTTATTGGTAATGAAAAACTGTTTTTT
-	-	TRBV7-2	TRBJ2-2	CASSSTVWRELFF	TGTGCCAGCAGCTCAACGGTTTGGAGGGAGCTGTTTTTT
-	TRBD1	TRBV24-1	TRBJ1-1	CATSVPGTANTEAFF	TGTGCCACCAGTGTCCCCGGGACAGCGAACACTGAAGCTTTCTTT
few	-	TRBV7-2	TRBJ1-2	CASSLTLSRGSYGYTF	TGTGCCAGCAGCCTAACGCTCAGCAGGGGAAGCTATGGCTACACCTTC
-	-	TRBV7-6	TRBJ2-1	CASSLRGGNNEQFF	TGTGCCAGCAGCTTGAGAGGCGGCAACAATGAGCAGTTCTTC
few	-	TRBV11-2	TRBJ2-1	CASSLVGGLSYNEQFF	TGTGCCAGCAGCTTGGTTGGGGGGCTTTCCTACAATGAGCAGTTCTTC
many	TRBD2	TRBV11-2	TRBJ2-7	CASSLGAGGLYEQYF	TGTGCCAGCAGCTTAGGGGCGGGAGGTCTATACGAGCAGTACTTC
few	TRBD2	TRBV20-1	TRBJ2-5	CSARDAGVKETQYF	TGCAGTGCTAGAGATGCGGGGGTTAAGGAGACCCAGTACTTC
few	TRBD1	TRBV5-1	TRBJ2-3	CASSPGTAYGTDTQYF	TGCGCCAGCAGCCCCGGGACAGCCTATGGCACAGATACGCAGTATTTT
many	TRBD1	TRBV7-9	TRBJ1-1	CASSSQGAGTEAFF	TGTGCCAGCAGCTCCCAGGGGGCGGGCACTGAAGCTTTCTTT
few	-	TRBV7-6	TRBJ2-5	CASSPRLIGQETQYF	TGTGCCAGCAGCCCTAGGCTTATAGGGCAAGAGACCCAGTACTTC
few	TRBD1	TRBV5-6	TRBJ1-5	CASSQGQGNQPQHF	TGTGCCAGCAGCCAGGGACAGGGCAATCAGCCCCAGCATTTT
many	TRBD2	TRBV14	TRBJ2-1	CASSHILAGSYNEQFF	TGTGCCAGCAGCCACATACTAGCGGGGTCCTACAATGAGCAGTTCTTC
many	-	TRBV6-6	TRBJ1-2	CASSEGRGSDYGYTF	TGTGCCAGCAGCGAGGGACGAGGGTCGGACTATGGCTACACCTTC
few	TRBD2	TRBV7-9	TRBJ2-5	CASVYGLAGGPETQYF	TGTGCCAGCGTGTACGGACTAGCGGGGGGGCCAGAGACCCAGTACTTC
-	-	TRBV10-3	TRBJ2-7	CAIKQNNYEQYF	TGTGCCATCAAACAGAACAACTACGAGCAGTACTTC
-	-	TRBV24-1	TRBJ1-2	CATSLPGAKVGGYTF	TGTGCCACCAGTCTTCCCGGGGCGAAAGTCGGAGGCTACACCTTC
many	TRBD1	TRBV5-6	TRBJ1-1	CASSLAGTGGPNTEAFF	TGTGCCAGCAGCTTGGCCGGGACAGGGGGTCCGAACACTGAAGCTTTCTTT
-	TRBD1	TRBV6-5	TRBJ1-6	CASRLDRTSYNSPLHF	TGTGCCAGCAGACTGGACAGGACCTCCTATAATTCACCCCTCCACTTT
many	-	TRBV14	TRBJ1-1	CASSQTRAPYTEAFF	TGTGCCAGCAGCCAGACTCGGGCCCCTTACACTGAAGCTTTCTTT
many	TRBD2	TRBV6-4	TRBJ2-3	CASSEAGGTDTQYF	TGTGCCAGCAGTGAAGCGGGGGGCACAGATACGCAGTATTTT
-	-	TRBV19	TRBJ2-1	CASSGSPSYNEQFF	TGTGCCAGTAGCGGGAGTCCCTCCTACAATGAGCAGTTCTTC
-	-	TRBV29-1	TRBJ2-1	CSVQGSGNEQFF	TGCAGCGTTCAGGGTAGCGGCAATGAGCAGTTCTTC
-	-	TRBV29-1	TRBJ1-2	CSAKGQGLVDGYTF	TGCAGCGCCAAGGGGCAGGGTCTTGTGGATGGCTACACCTTC
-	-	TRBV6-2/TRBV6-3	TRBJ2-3	CASSPVQGRAQYF	TGTGCCAGCAGCCCGGTCCAGGGAAGGGCGCAGTATTTT
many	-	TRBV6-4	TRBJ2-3	CASSTTDTDTQYF	TGTGCCAGCAGCACTACCGACACAGATACGCAGTATTTT
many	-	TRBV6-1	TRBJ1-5	CASRDQLHQPQHF	TGTGCCAGCAGGGACCAGTTACATCAGCCCCAGCATTTT
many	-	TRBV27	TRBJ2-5	CASSFSRGGRGETQYF	TGTGCCAGCAGTTTCTCTCGAGGGGGTCGGGGGGAGACCCAGTACTTC